This TCR beta chain was sequenced during a study of T cell responses to AZD1222 COVID-19 vaccine. V dropped 3 bases and J dropped 2 bases, with 4 bases sitting between them. Germline CDR1 and CDR2: SNHLY and FYNNEI. The CDR3 runs 12 residues. In regard to this clone: Antigen unknown.

The study's findings and limits: At study baseline, merely roughly 6 AZD1222 recipients were seropositive.

Here immunoSEQ multiplex PCR was the method, and the copy in TCRdb shows in-frame clones only, minus some. In the table there are 130,000 to 150,000 clones, 89% of which are singletons. The TCR sequence derives from an adult in good health. Material: peripheral blood, obtained on day 0 of AZD1222 vaccination. This sequence joins TRBV2 and TRBJ1-2, with no clear D. CDR3 loop: CASSDQNYGYTF. DNA of the CDR3: TGTGCCAGCAGTGACCAAAACTATGGCTACACCTTC.